Below, one TCR beta chain is given with its context. Its antigen remains unidentified. MiXCR, applied by TCRdb to the 5' RACE reads, yields one record per CDR3 protein. The table records around 220,000 distinct CDR3 sequences, 18% of them present only once. This sample was included in a study of CD8 T cells in ankylosing spondylitis. Overall study results and limits: The disease-linked clones had a CD8+ phenotype and low blood frequencies. Typical of ankylosing spondylitis blood, it appeared, was a TCR beta motif of eight highly homologous variants. According to the report, clones linked to the disease were significantly enriched in matched synovial fluid samples taken from ankylosing spondylitis patients.

Trimming pared 2 bases from V and 6 bases from J, leaving 17 bases between. This CDR3 contains 17 residues. The germline CDR1 and CDR2 sequences are MNHNS and SASEGT. The sample consisted of blood, either unsorted or a sorted T cell fraction (not recorded which). The TCR was taken from a male donor with ankylosing spondylitis. The J gene is TRBJ1-6, the V gene TRBV6-1; D gene unclear. DNA of the CDR3: TGTGCCAGCAGTGAACCGGCACGGTGGGCCCCTAATTCACCCCTCCACTTT. Translating gives CASSEPARWAPNSPLHF.